The present TCR beta chain was sequenced within a study of technical replicates of blood from a handful of donors. Germline V gene data show CDR1 as SGHDN and CDR2 as FVKESK. This CDR3 is built from 16 residues. Trimming cost V 3 bases and J 1 base; bases outside gene matches: 4. The data were produced by immunoSEQ multiplex PCR, yet TCRdb's version contains in-frame clones alone and is incomplete. The sample holds about 72,000 clones, around 92% seen once. The source of this sequence is a human donor in good health. Sequenced input: T cells isolated from PBMCs. The chain employs TRBV14 and TRBJ2-5; 11 nucleotides line up with TRBD2. DNA of the CDR3: TGTGCCAGCAGCCACACTAGCGGGAGCCCCCAAGAGACCCAGTACTTC. Translating gives CASSHTSGSPQETQYF.